The sample holds a few counts of the clone carrying this T cell receptor beta chain. What it recognizes is unknown. This sample was taken from a study of shared clonotypes between healthy human individuals. Background on the study: Per donor, CD8 memory used one plate, CD8 naive used two, CD4 memory used three and CD4 naive used three.

CDR1 and CDR2 (germline): SQVTM, ANQGSEA. The CDR3 covers 14 residues. V was pared by 5 bases and J by 0 bases, with 1 base of the junction left unmatched. Authors' processing steps: For the immunoSEQ data, sequences were junction-only without quality scores, so filtering differed. The assay was immunoSEQ multiplex PCR, and TCRdb's table has in-frame clones only and misses some. V and J calls and clone size are copied from that table; D and trimming were computed from the DNA. The data contain about 670,000 clones, about two thirds of them singletons. Overall study results and limits: Four donors shared approximately 5% of their naive CD4 clonotypes. The study found lower generation probabilities in non-shared clonotypes than in those shared by all four donors.

The chain uses TRBV29-1 and TRBJ2-2; the match to TRBD1 covers 9 bases. Sequencing input: memory CD4+ T cells sorted from blood. Regarding subset: CD45RA-negative fraction. The TCR comes from a woman aged 25 to 39 in good health. The CDR3 coding sequence is TGCAGCGTTCGACAGGGGGCGAACACCGGGGAGCTGTTTTTT. It translates to CSVRQGANTGELFF.